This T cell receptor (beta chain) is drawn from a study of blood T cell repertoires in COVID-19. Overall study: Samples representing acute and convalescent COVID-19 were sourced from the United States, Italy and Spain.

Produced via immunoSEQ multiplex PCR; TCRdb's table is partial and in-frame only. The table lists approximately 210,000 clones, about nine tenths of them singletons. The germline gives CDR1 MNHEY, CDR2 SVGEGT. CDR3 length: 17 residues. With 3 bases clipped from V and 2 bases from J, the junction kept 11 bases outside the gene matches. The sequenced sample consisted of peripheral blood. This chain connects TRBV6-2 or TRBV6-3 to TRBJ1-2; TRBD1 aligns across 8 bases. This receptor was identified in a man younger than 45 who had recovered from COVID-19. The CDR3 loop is CASSYAGTGASNYGYTF. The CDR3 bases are TGTGCCAGCAGTTATGCCGGGACAGGCGCTTCCAACTATGGCTACACCTTC.